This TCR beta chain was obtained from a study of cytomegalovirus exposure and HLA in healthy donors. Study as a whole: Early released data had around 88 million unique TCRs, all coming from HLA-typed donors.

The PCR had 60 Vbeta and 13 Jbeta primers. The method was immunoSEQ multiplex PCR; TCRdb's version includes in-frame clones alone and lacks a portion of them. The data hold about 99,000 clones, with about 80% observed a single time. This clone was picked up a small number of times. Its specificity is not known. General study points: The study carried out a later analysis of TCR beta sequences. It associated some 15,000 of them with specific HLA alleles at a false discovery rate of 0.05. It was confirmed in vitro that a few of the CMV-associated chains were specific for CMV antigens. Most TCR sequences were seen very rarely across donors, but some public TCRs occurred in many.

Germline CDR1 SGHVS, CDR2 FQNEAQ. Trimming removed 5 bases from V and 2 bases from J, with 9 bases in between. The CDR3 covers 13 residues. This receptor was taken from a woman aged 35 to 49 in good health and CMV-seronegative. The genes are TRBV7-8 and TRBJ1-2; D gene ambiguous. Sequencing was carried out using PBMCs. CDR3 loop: CASSLTANYGYTF. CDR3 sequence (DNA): TGTGCCAGCAGCCTTACTGCGAACTATGGCTACACCTTC. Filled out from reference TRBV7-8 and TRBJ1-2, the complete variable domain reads GAGVSQSPRYKVAKRGQDVALRCDPISGHVSLFWYQQALGQGPEFLTYFQNEAQLDKSGLPSDRFFAERPEGSVSTLKIQRTQQEDSAVYLCASSLTANYGYTFGSGTRLTVV.